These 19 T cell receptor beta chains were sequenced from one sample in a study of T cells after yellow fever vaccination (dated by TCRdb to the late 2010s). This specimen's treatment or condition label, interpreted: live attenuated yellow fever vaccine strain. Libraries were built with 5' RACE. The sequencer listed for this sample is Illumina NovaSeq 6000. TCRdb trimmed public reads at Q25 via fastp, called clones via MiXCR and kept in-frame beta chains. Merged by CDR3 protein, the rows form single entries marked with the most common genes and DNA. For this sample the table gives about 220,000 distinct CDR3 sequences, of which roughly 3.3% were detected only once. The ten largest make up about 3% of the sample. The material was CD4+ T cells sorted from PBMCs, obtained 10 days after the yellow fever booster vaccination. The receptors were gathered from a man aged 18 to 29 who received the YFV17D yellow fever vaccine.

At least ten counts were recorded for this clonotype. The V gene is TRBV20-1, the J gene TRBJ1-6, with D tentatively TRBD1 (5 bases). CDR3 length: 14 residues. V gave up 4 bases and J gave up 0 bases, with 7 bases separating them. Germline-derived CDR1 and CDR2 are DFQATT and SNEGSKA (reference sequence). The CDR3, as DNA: TGCAGTGCTAAGGGGCCCTCCTATAATTCACCCCTCCACTTT. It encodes CSAKGPSYNSPLHF.

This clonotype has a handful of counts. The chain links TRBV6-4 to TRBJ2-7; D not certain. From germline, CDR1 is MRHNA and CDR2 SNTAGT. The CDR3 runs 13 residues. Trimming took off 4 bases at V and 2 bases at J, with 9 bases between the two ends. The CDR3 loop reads CASSAVRAYEQYV. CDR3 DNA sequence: TGTGCCAGCAGTGCAGTCAGAGCCTACGAGCAGTACGTC.

CDR3 region: CSARDRGNQPQHF. CDR3 coding DNA: TGCAGTGCTAGAGACAGGGGCAATCAGCCCCAGCATTTT. The chain recombines TRBV20-1 with TRBJ1-5, with D tentatively TRBD1 (5 bases). Trimming took 0 bases from V and 2 from J, leaving 5 bases between them. Per germline, CDR1 DFQATT and CDR2 SNEGSKA (reference sequence). CDR3 length: 13 residues.

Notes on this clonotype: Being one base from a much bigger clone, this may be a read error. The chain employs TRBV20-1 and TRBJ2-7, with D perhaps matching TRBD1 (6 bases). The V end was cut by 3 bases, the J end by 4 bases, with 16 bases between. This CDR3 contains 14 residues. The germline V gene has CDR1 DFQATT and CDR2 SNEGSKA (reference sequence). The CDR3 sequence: CSASQGLDIYEQYF. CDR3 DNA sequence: TGCAGTGCTAGTCAGGGGCTAGACATATACGAGCAGTACTTC.

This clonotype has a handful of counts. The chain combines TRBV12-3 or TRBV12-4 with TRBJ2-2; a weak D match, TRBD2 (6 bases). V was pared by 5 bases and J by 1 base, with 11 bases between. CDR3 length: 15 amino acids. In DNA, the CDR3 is TGTGCCAGCAGTGATTGGCGGGGGAACACCGGGGAGCTGTTTTTT. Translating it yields CASSDWRGNTGELFF.

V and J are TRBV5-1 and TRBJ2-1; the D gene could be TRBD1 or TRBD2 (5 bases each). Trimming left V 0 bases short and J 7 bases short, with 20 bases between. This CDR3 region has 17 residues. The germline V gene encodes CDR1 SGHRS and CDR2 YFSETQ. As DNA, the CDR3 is TGCGCCAGCAGCTTGGATCCGGGGCAGGGCCCGTGGAATGAGCAGTTCTTC. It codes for CASSLDPGQGPWNEQFF.

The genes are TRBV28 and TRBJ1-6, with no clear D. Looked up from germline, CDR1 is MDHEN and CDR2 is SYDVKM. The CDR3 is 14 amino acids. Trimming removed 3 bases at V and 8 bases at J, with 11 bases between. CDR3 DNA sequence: TGTGCCAGCAGTTTGGCGGACGGTTATTCACCCCTCCACTTT. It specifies CASSLADGYSPLHF.

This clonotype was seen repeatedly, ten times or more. CDR3 residues: CSVLLRGLDTEAFF. DNA of the CDR3: TGCAGCGTTTTGTTAAGGGGGCTTGACACTGAAGCTTTCTTT. This chain links TRBV29-1 with TRBJ1-1; TRBD1 agrees at 7 bases. The CDR3 length is 14 residues. CDR1 is SQVTM, CDR2 ANQGSEA, per germline. The V and J ends lost 5 bases and 3 bases, in that order; junction bases with no gene match: 9.

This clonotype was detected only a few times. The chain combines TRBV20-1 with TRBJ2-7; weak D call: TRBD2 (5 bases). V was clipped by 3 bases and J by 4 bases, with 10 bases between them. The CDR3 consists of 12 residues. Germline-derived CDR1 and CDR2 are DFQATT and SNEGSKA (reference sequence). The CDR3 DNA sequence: TGCAGTGCTAGGAGGGAGAAATACGAGCAGTACTTC. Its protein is CSARREKYEQYF.

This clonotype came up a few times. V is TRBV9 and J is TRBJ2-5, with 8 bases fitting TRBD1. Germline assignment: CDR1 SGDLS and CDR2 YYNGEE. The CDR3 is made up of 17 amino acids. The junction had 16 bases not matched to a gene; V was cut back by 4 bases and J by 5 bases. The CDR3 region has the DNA TGTGCCAGCAGCCCACCCCCGACAGGGGCCGGATGGGAGACCCAGTACTTC. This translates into CASSPPPTGAGWETQYF.

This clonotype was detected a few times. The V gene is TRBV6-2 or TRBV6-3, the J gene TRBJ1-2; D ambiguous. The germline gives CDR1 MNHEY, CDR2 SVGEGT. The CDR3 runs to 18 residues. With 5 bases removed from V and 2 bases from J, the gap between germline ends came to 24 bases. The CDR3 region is CASSPSRSSGWKNYGYTF. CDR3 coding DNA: TGTGCCAGCAGTCCCTCTCGATCTTCAGGATGGAAAAACTATGGCTACACCTTC.

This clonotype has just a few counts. The CDR3 spells CASSVRGGNEQFF. DNA for the CDR3: TGTGCCAGCAGTGTCCGGGGGGGGAATGAGCAGTTCTTC. The genes are TRBV6-5 and TRBJ2-1, with 8 bases lining up with TRBD2. The CDR3 consists of 13 residues. Trimming cost V 5 bases and J 7 bases; bases outside gene matches: 4. Looked up from germline, CDR1 is MNHEY and CDR2 is SVGAGI.

The CDR3 region has the DNA TGTGCCAGCAGCTTATATGCTGGAGGAAAACTGTTTTTT. Protein product: CASSLYAGGKLFF. The V and J genes are TRBV7-3 and TRBJ1-4; no definite D call. The CDR3 has 13 residues. Trimming cost V 2 bases and J 10 bases, with 11 bases left between them. In germline, CDR1 is SGHTA, CDR2 FQGTGA.

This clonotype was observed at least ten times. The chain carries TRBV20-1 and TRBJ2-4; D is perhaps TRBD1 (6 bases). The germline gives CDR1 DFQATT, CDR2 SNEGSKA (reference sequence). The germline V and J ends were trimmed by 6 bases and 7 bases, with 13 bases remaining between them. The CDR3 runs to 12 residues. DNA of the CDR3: TGCAGTGCCCCGGACAGTCGGAACATTCAGTACTTC. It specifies CSAPDSRNIQYF.

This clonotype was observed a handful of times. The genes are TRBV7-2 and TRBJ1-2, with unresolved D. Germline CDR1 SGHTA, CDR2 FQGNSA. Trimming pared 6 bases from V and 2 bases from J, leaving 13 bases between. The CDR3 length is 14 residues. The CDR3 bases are TGTGCCAGCAGACGAGACGGATTCAACTATGGCTACACCTTC. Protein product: CASRRDGFNYGYTF.

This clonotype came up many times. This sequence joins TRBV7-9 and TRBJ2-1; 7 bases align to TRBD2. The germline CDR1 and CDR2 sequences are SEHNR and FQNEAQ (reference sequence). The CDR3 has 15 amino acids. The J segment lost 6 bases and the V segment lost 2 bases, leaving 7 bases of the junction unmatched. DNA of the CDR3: TGTGCCAGCAGCTTAAGCGGGACCCAGGTCAATGAGCAGTTCTTC. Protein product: CASSLSGTQVNEQFF.

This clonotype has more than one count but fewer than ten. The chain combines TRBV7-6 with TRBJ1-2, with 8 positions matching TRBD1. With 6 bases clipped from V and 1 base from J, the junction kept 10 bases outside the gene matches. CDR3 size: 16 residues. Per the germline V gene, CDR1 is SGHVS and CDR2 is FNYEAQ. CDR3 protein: CASSFRPGGLNYGYTF. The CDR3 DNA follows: TGTGCCAGCAGTTTTAGGCCAGGGGGCCTTAACTATGGCTACACCTTC.

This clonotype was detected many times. The CDR3 is CASSFTPTGSTDTQYF. In nucleotides, the CDR3 is TGTGCCAGCAGCTTTACCCCGACAGGGAGCACAGATACGCAGTATTTT. This chain connects TRBV5-5 to TRBJ2-3; the match to TRBD1 covers 7 bases. This CDR3 is 16 amino acids long. The junction had 6 bases not matched to a gene; V was cut back by 2 bases and J by 0 bases. Germline CDR1 and CDR2: SGHKS and YYEKEE (reference sequence).

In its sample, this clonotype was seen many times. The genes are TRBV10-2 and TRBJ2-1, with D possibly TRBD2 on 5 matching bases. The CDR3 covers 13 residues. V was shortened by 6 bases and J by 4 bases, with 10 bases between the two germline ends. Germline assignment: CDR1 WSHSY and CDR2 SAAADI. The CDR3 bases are TGCGCCAGCAGGACCGGGATGTACAATGAGCAGTTCTTC. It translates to CASRTGMYNEQFF.